This TCR beta chain stems from a study of blood T cell repertoires in COVID-19. CDR1 MNHEY and CDR2 SVGAGI come from the germline V gene. Trimming cost V 2 bases and J 5 bases, with 6 bases left between them. This CDR3 has 12 amino acids. The protocol was immunoSEQ multiplex PCR, while the TCRdb copy is restricted to in-frame clones and leaves out a portion. The sample consists of 250,000 to 300,000 clones, around 90% of them appearing once. The chain links TRBV6-5 to TRBJ2-5, with unresolved D. Material for sequencing was peripheral blood. The source is a woman between 45 and 65 years old who had recovered from COVID-19. The CDR3 reads CASSYIGETQYF. For the CDR3, the DNA is TGTGCCAGCAGTTACATCGGGGAGACCCAGTACTTC.